These T cell receptor beta chains were read from a single sample in a study of cytomegalovirus exposure and HLA in healthy donors. This table comes from immunoSEQ multiplex PCR, and its TCRdb copy is limited to in-frame clones, with some not included. The sample lists about 280,000 clones, approximately 88% seen once, with approximately 0.88% in the top ten. Sequenced sample: PBMCs. Every receptor here comes from a young woman in good health and CMV-seronegative. Both conserved end residues are part of each CDR3. The D gene is left open where the match is weak. Where a row states a size, it is once, few, many or the class of an expanded clone; other rows omit it.

TRBJ2-5 | TRBD2 | . | TRBV5-1 | 14 | TGCGCCAGCAGAACTAGCGGACCCCAAGAGACCCAGTACTTC | CASRTSGPQETQYF
TRBJ1-4 | . | . | TRBV5-1 | 15 | TGCGCCAGCAGCCTCCTTGGACAGCCCGGAGAAAAACTGTTTTTT | CASSLLGQPGEKLFF
TRBJ2-7 | TRBD2 | . | TRBV5-4 | 16 | TGTGCCAGCAGCTTGGGTGCGGGGGAATCCGTCTACGAGCAGTACTTC | CASSLGAGESVYEQYF
TRBJ2-7 | TRBD2 | . | TRBV9 | 14 | TGTGCCAGCAGCGTAGGCGGGAGGGCCCACGAGCAGTACTTC | CASSVGGRAHEQYF
TRBJ2-1 | TRBD1 | once | TRBV18 | 17 | TGTGCCAGCTCCGGGACAGGGGGCGTCTTGGGTGGCAATGAGCAGTTCTTC | CASSGTGGVLGGNEQFF
TRBJ2-7 | . | . | TRBV9 | 11 | TGTGCCAGCAGCGCGGGCTACGAGCAGTACTTC | CASSAGYEQYF
TRBJ1-4 | TRBD1 | . | TRBV2 | 19 | TGTGCCAGCAGTATCAAGGTGGGGACAGGGGGCCTGGATCCGGAAAAACTGTTTTTT | CASSIKVGTGGLDPEKLFF
TRBJ2-7 | . | . | TRBV28 | 12 | TGTGCCAGCAGTTTATATCTAGACGAGCAGTACTTC | CASSLYLDEQYF
TRBJ2-7 | . | few | TRBV28 | 14 | TGTGCCACCCTGTCCCGGACAGCCAGCTACGAGCAGTACTTC | CATLSRTASYEQYF
TRBJ1-2 | . | . | TRBV6-1 | 14 | TGTGCCTCCCGGCGGGCTGGGGGGGCGGATGGCTACACCTTC | CASRRAGGADGYTF
TRBJ1-4 | . | . | TRBV5-1 | 16 | TGCGCCAGCAAGAGCGGCCAAAGGCCAACTAATGAAAAACTGTTTTTT | CASKSGQRPTNEKLFF
TRBJ2-7 | . | . | TRBV7-8 | 14 | TGTGCCAGCAGCTTTGACAGCGCGGGGTACGAGCAGTACTTC | CASSFDSAGYEQYF
TRBJ2-7 | TRBD2 | . | TRBV5-5 | 15 | TGTGCCAGCAGCTTCTTAGCGGGGTCGGCCTACGAGCAGTACTTC | CASSFLAGSAYEQYF
TRBJ2-1 | TRBD1 | . | TRBV11-3 | 17 | TGTGCCAGCAGCCCCTACTCCGGGACAGGTGATTTAAATGAGCAGTTCTTC | CASSPYSGTGDLNEQFF
TRBJ2-7 | TRBD1 | . | TRBV5-1 | 14 | TGCGCCAGCAGCACCGGGACAGGACACTACGAGCAGTACTTC | CASSTGTGHYEQYF
TRBJ2-7 | . | . | TRBV25-1 | 16 | TGTGCCAGCAGTGAATCGAGGGTAGGGGGAGACTACGAGCAGTACTTC | CASSESRVGGDYEQYF
TRBJ2-4 | . | . | TRBV6-5 | 13 | TGTGCCAGCAGTTACTCCAGGGGAAACATTCAGTACTTC | CASSYSRGNIQYF
TRBJ2-7 | TRBD1 | . | TRBV5-1 | 15 | TGCGCCAGCAGCAACCCCGGGACAGGGGTACACGAGCAGTACTTC | CASSNPGTGVHEQYF
TRBJ2-7 | TRBD1 | . | TRBV5-1 | 14 | TGCGCCAGCAGCAGTACAGGGGGCTCCTACGAGCAGTACTTC | CASSSTGGSYEQYF
TRBJ2-3 | TRBD2 | . | TRBV9 | 17 | TGTGCCAGCAGCCCTCGACTAGCGGGAGGGGCCCTGGGAACGCAGTATTTT | CASSPRLAGGALGTQYF
TRBJ1-2 | . | few | TRBV10-3 | 14 | TGTGCCATCAGCCCCCAGGGGAAGGACTATGGCTACACCTTC | CAISPQGKDYGYTF
TRBJ2-5 | TRBD2 | . | TRBV28 | 13 | TGTGCCAGCAGTTTGGGACTACAAGAGACCCAGTACTTC | CASSLGLQETQYF
TRBJ2-2 | . | once | TRBV5-1 | 17 | TGCGCCAGCAACCCCTTCGGCTCCCCCCGGGGCACCGGGGAGCTGTTTTTT | CASNPFGSPRGTGELFF
TRBJ1-1 | . | . | TRBV28 | 16 | TGTGCCAGCAGATCCGGAGCTCGGTCGGTCTACACTGAAGCTTTCTTT | CASRSGARSVYTEAFF
TRBJ2-7 | TRBD2 | . | TRBV19 | 15 | TGTGCCAGTAGAAGGACTAGCGGGAGTCTCTACGAGCAGTACTTC | CASRRTSGSLYEQYF
TRBJ1-2 | . | . | TRBV27 | 14 | TGTGCCAGCAGCCCCGCGGCATCTGGGTATGGCTACACCTTC | CASSPAASGYGYTF
TRBJ2-7 | TRBD1 | . | TRBV6-5 | 14 | TGTGCCAGCAGTTACGATCGGGACAGGTACGAGCAGTACTTC | CASSYDRDRYEQYF